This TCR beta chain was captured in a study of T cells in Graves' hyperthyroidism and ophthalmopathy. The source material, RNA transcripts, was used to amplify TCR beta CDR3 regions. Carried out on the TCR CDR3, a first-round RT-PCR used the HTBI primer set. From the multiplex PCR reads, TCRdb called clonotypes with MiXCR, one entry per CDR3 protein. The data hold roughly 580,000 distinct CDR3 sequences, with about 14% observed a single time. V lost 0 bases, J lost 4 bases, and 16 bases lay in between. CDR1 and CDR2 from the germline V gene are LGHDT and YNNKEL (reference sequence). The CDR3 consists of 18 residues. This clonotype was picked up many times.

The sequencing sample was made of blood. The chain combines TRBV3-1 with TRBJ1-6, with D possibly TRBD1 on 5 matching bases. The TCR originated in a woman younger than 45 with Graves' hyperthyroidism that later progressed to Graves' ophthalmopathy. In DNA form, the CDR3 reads TGTGCCAGCAGCCAAGACTCGGCGGCGGGACTTTATAATTCACCCCTCCACTTT. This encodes CASSQDSAAGLYNSPLHF.